These 13 T cell receptor beta chains share one sample of origin, sequenced in a study of post-analysis software for immune sequencing data. No antigen has been identified for these receptors. Study-wide results and caveats: Four to six TRBV segments appeared more often in patients than in controls, and TRBV5-6, TRBV5-1 and TRBV20-1 were among these.

Presence of unique molecular identifiers characterized the TCR beta cDNA libraries. MiXCR, run by TCRdb on the PCR reads, gives a single entry per CDR3 protein. The sample holds under 900,000 distinct CDR3 sequences; about 57% are singletons and the top ten take 4.6%. The sequencing input was blood. These receptor sequences come from a girl between 5 and 17 years old with multiple sclerosis.

This chain uses TRBV6-6 with TRBJ1-5; D is unresolved. V shed 4 bases and J shed 2 bases, with 15 bases lying between them. The CDR3 runs 16 residues. From germline, CDR1 is MNHNY and CDR2 SVGAGI (reference sequence). The CDR3 DNA follows: TGTGCCAGCAGTTCTGGCTGGCCTGGGGGCAATCAGCCCCAGCATTTT. Amino acid sequence: CASSSGWPGGNQPQHF.

V gene TRBV5-1 combines with J gene TRBJ1-1, with D possibly being TRBD1 (5 bases). This CDR3 has 17 residues. Germline CDR1 reads SGHRS; CDR2 reads YFSETQ. With 4 bases removed from V and 0 bases from J, the gap between germline ends came to 19 bases. The CDR3 nucleotides are TGCGCCAGCAGCCCGGGATTGATGGGACGGATGAACACTGAAGCTTTCTTT. Encoded protein: CASSPGLMGRMNTEAFF.

This chain links TRBV12-3 or TRBV12-4 with TRBJ2-7; TRBD2 matches 9 bases. V was clipped by 9 bases and J by 2 bases; unmatched bases: 2. The CDR3 runs to 12 residues. The CDR3 reads CARAGGPYEQYF. The CDR3 DNA follows: TGTGCCAGGGCGGGAGGGCCCTACGAGCAGTACTTC.

This chain uses TRBV5-1 with TRBJ2-7, with 13 bases lining up with TRBD2. The DNA end is a closer match to TRBJ2-5, so the J assignment may be wrong. The CDR3 is 16 residues long. Germline loops: CDR1 SGHRS, CDR2 YFSETQ. The CDR3 DNA sequence: TGCGCCAGCAGCTTTATGGGACTAGCGGGAACAGAGACCCAGTACTTC. Translating gives CASSFMGLAGTETQYF.

The rearrangement joins TRBV5-1 to TRBJ2-5, with TRBD2 matching over 8 bases. The V and J ends lost 0 bases and 3 bases, in that order; junction bases with no gene match: 7. Germline CDR1 reads SGHRS; CDR2 reads YFSETQ. The CDR3 sequence is 16 residues long. CDR3 loop: CASSLGLLLAEETQYF. As DNA, the CDR3 is TGCGCCAGCAGCTTGGGGCTTCTACTAGCGGAAGAGACCCAGTACTTC.

The V and J genes are TRBV5-6 and TRBJ1-1; D not resolved. This CDR3 spans 14 amino acids. Trimming stripped 1 base from V and 1 base from J, with 8 bases between. Germline V gene sequence: CDR1 SGHDT, CDR2 YYEEEE. The CDR3 loop is CASSLTVKNTEAFF. DNA of the CDR3: TGTGCCAGCAGCTTGACGGTTAAGAACACTGAAGCTTTCTTT. Based on the CDR3 plus reference TRBV5-6 and TRBJ1-1, the full variable domain is DAGVTQSPTHLIKTRGQQVTLRCSPKSGHDTVSWYQQALGQGPQFIFQYYEEEERQRGNFPDRFSGHQFPNYSSELNVNALLLGDSALYLCASSLTVKNTEAFFGQGTRLTVV.

This clonotype was observed a few times. Germline is not matched at one junction end, which may reflect a read error. This rearrangement joins TRBV20-1 to TRBJ1-2, with D unclear. Germline V gives CDR1 DFQATT, CDR2 SNEGSKA (reference sequence). This CDR3 is built from 12 residues. The CDR3, as DNA: TGCAGCGCTAGAGACGTAAACTATGGCTACACCTTC. It specifies CSARDVNYGYTF.

This chain uses TRBV5-1 with TRBJ2-7; D is possibly TRBD2 (6 bases). The V end was cut by 4 bases, the J end by 4 bases, with 18 bases between. Germline loops: CDR1 SGHRS, CDR2 YFSETQ. The CDR3 covers 15 residues. CDR3 sequence (DNA): TGCGCCAGCAGCGCGGGTCCCCCTGCGGGGTACGAGCAGTACTTC. Translation: CASSAGPPAGYEQYF.

J is TRBJ1-1 and V is TRBV29-1; D may be TRBD1 (6 bases). From germline, CDR1 is SQVTM and CDR2 ANQGSEA. The V and J ends lost 4 bases and 0 bases respectively, with 27 bases between them. The CDR3 is made up of 19 amino acids. The CDR3 DNA reads as TGCAGCGTTGGGGTGGCAGCCCTTTTCGAGGGGGGCTTGAACACTGAAGCTTTCTTT. Its protein is CSVGVAALFEGGLNTEAFF.

This sequence joins TRBV6-1 and TRBJ1-1; D unclear. V shed 3 bases and J shed 6 bases, with 14 bases lying between them. Germline CDR1 and CDR2: MNHNS and SASEGT. The CDR3 consists of 14 residues. The CDR3: CASSEWVGVAEAFF. CDR3 sequence (DNA): TGTGCCAGCAGTGAGTGGGTGGGAGTGGCTGAAGCTTTCTTT.

The chain links TRBV5-1 to TRBJ2-3, with 9 positions matching TRBD2. Germline V CDR1 and CDR2: SGHRS, YFSETQ. The junction had 11 bases not matched to a gene; V was cut back by 5 bases and J by 10 bases. This CDR3 spans 14 amino acids. CDR3 protein: CASSYVAGDPSQYF. CDR3 nucleotides: TGCGCCAGCAGTTACGTAGCGGGGGACCCGTCGCAGTATTTT.

The rearrangement links TRBV2 to TRBJ2-7; D remains unclear. CDR1 is SNHLY, CDR2 FYNNEI, per germline. Trimming took off 0 bases at V and 0 bases at J, with 9 bases between the two ends. The CDR3 spans 15 residues. CDR3 sequence: CASSEAASPSYEQYF. CDR3 in DNA: TGTGCCAGCAGTGAAGCAGCCAGTCCCTCCTACGAGCAGTACTTC.

The chain employs TRBV20-1 and TRBJ2-7, with 7 bases lining up with TRBD2. Germline V gives CDR1 DFQATT, CDR2 SNEGSKA (reference sequence). J gave up 0 bases and V 7 bases, and 15 bases lay outside the gene matches. This CDR3 spans 16 amino acids. This chain's CDR3 is CSVPGTGGSRSYEQYF. CDR3 bases: TGCAGTGTCCCCGGTACGGGCGGGAGCCGCTCCTACGAGCAGTACTTC.